These 18 T cell receptor beta chains share one sample of origin, sequenced in a study of shared clonotypes between healthy human individuals. Produced via immunoSEQ multiplex PCR; TCRdb's table is partial and in-frame only. The table records 180,000 or so clones, approximately 92% of them present only once. The sequencing sample was made of naive CD4+ T cells sorted from blood. Subset here: CD45RA+ positively selected. The receptors originated from a woman aged 25 to 39 in good health.

V and J are TRBV5-1 and TRBJ2-2, with D possibly matching TRBD2 (5 bases). The CDR3 runs 14 residues. With 4 bases removed from V and 4 bases from J, the gap between germline ends came to 11 bases. Germline CDR1 SGHRS, CDR2 YFSETQ. The CDR3: CASSLEVPTGELFF. The CDR3 nucleotides read TGCGCCAGCAGCCTGGAGGTCCCCACCGGGGAGCTGTTTTTT.

This clone was seen only once. The chain combines TRBV19 with TRBJ2-7; 9 positions agree with TRBD1. The V and J ends lost 4 bases and 2 bases, in that order; junction bases with no gene match: 3. The length of the CDR3 is 14 residues. Looked up from germline, CDR1 is LNHDA and CDR2 is SQIVND (reference sequence). DNA of the CDR3: TGTGCCAGTAGTACGGGACAGGGAACCTACGAGCAGTACTTC. Translation: CASSTGQGTYEQYF.

V gene TRBV5-4 combines with J gene TRBJ2-3; 11 nucleotides line up with TRBD2. Germline CDR1 SGHNT, CDR2 YYREEE (reference sequence). J lost 1 base, V lost 4 bases, and 11 bases had no gene match. The CDR3 has 18 amino acids. Written as DNA, the CDR3 is TGTGCCAGCAGCACGGGGACTAGCGGTTCAGGTGGCACAGATACGCAGTATTTT. This gives the protein CASSTGTSGSGGTDTQYF.

The chain recombines TRBV5-1 with TRBJ2-3, with a possible D match to TRBD2 (6 bases). This CDR3 has 14 amino acids. Per germline, CDR1 SGHRS and CDR2 YFSETQ. The V end was cut by 4 bases, the J end by 0 bases, with 9 bases between. The chain's CDR3 is CASSEGTSTDTQYF. In DNA, the CDR3 is TGCGCCAGCAGCGAAGGGACTAGCACAGATACGCAGTATTTT.

The rearrangement links TRBV28 to TRBJ1-5, with D possibly TRBD1 on 5 matching bases. This CDR3 is built from 15 residues. V lost 6 bases, J lost 3 bases, and 15 bases lay in between. Per the germline V gene, CDR1 is MDHEN and CDR2 is SYDVKM. The CDR3 coding sequence is TGTGCCAGCAGCCTCAGTGGGGCTAACAATCAGCCCCAGCATTTT. This sequence encodes CASSLSGANNQPQHF.

Here the CDR3 DNA reads TGTGCCAGCAGGGGGGACAGGGTGGGAGGCTACACCTTC. It is translated as CASRGDRVGGYTF. The V call is TRBV2, the J call TRBJ1-2; 9 nucleotides agree with TRBD1. CDR1 and CDR2 from the germline V gene are SNHLY and FYNNEI. Unmatched junction bases numbered 7, after V lost 6 bases and J lost 8 bases. This CDR3 has 13 amino acids.

The V call is TRBV28, the J call TRBJ1-2; TRBD1 agrees at 8 bases. V lost 2 bases to trimming and J lost 4 bases; unmatched junction nucleotides: 3. This CDR3 region has 14 residues. Germline values: CDR1 MDHEN, CDR2 SYDVKM. This CDR3 is CASSLADRGYGYTF. CDR3 nucleotide sequence: TGTGCCAGCAGTTTAGCCGACAGGGGCTATGGCTACACCTTC.

The chain recombines TRBV7-9 with TRBJ2-5; TRBD2 agrees at 8 bases. V shed 6 bases and J 11 bases; nucleotides not matched to a gene: 14. The CDR3 length is 14 residues. Germline values: CDR1 SEHNR, CDR2 FQNEAQ (reference sequence). This chain's CDR3 is CASRPGTRIGEQYF. DNA for the CDR3: TGTGCCAGCAGGCCCGGGACTAGAATAGGAGAGCAGTACTTC. The complete variable domain, with remaining parts taken from reference TRBV7-9 and TRBJ2-5, reads DTGVSQNPRHKITKRGQNVTFRCDPISEHNRLYWYRQTLGQGPEFLTYFQNEAQLEKSRLLSDRFSAERPKGSFSTLEIQRTEQGDSAMYLCASRPGTRIGEQYFGPGTRLLVL.

The J gene is TRBJ1-1, the V gene TRBV5-1; D call uncertain. The V gene's germline CDR1 is SGHRS and CDR2 YFSETQ. This CDR3 is built from 13 residues. Trimming shortened V by 1 base and J by 1 base, and 5 bases separated the two germline ends. CDR3 nucleotides: TGCGCCAGCAGCTTGACAACGAACACTGAAGCTTTCTTT. Translating gives CASSLTTNTEAFF.

The chain couples TRBV5-1 to TRBJ1-2; 9 bases are a match to TRBD1. The germline V gene encodes CDR1 SGHRS and CDR2 YFSETQ. Trimming cost V 4 bases and J 4 bases; bases outside gene matches: 5. The CDR3 totals 14 residues. The CDR3 protein is CASSPDRGIYGYTF. The CDR3 DNA follows: TGCGCCAGCAGCCCAGACAGGGGGATCTATGGCTACACCTTC.

CDR3 residues: CASSQTPAETQYF. The CDR3 coding sequence is TGTGCCAGCAGTCAAACCCCCGCAGAGACCCAGTACTTC. The V gene is TRBV11-2, the J gene TRBJ2-5; no clear D gene. CDR1 is SGHAT, CDR2 FQNNGV, per germline. The length of the CDR3 is 13 residues. V was pared by 6 bases and J by 4 bases, with 12 bases between.

This clone has only one observation. DNA of the CDR3: TGTGCCAGCAGTGAGCCGGGACAGGGGTCCTACGAGCAGTACTTC. It specifies CASSEPGQGSYEQYF. The V and J genes are TRBV25-1 and TRBJ2-5, with 10 bases fitting TRBD1. The end of the DNA fits TRBJ2-7 better, so the J call may be wrong. This CDR3 comprises 15 residues. The germline V gene has CDR1 MGHDK and CDR2 SYGVNS.

This clone has just a few counts. This chain uses TRBV15 with TRBJ1-2; tentative D call: TRBD1 (5 bases). The CDR3 runs 14 residues. Germline V gene sequence: CDR1 LNHNV, CDR2 YYDKDF (reference sequence). Between the trimmed V and J ends, which lost 4 bases and 6 bases, there was a span of 15 bases. In DNA, the CDR3 is TGTGCCACCAGCACCTTGGGACCACTTAATGGCTACACCTTC. Translation gives CATSTLGPLNGYTF.

The chain recombines TRBV19 with TRBJ2-7, with TRBD2 matching 7 bases. The CDR3 has 15 residues. Germline V gene data show CDR1 as LNHDA and CDR2 as SQIVND (reference sequence). J was trimmed by 2 bases and V by 6 bases; bases with no gene match: 10. The CDR3 DNA is TGTGCCAGTAGCCTCGGGGGAGGGACTCCCTACGAGCAGTACTTC. Amino acid sequence: CASSLGGGTPYEQYF.

The chain has TRBV6-6 and TRBJ2-7, with 8 positions matching TRBD1. The V gene's germline CDR1 is MNHNY and CDR2 SVGAGI (reference sequence). This CDR3 is 16 amino acids long. V shed 2 bases and J 0 bases; nucleotides not matched to a gene: 6. The CDR3 sequence is CASSYDDRGLSYEQYF. The CDR3 region has the DNA TGTGCCAGCAGTTACGATGACAGGGGACTCTCCTACGAGCAGTACTTC.

The chain joins TRBV6-5 to TRBJ2-4; D call uncertain. CDR1 MNHEY and CDR2 SVGAGI come from the germline V gene. V lost 5 bases to trimming and J lost 0 bases, with 11 bases between them. The CDR3 sequence is 15 residues long. CDR3 nucleotides: TGTGCCAGCAGTCCTTCTCCCCTAGCCAAAAACATTCAGTACTTC. Translation gives CASSPSPLAKNIQYF.

The chain joins TRBV4-1 to TRBJ2-1; D is unclear. There are 14 residues in the CDR3. V was pared by 5 bases and J by 2 bases, with 10 bases between. Per germline, CDR1 MGHRA and CDR2 YSYEKL. This CDR3 reads CASSSAGTYNEQFF. CDR3 DNA: TGCGCCAGCAGCTCCGCTGGTACCTACAATGAGCAGTTCTTC.

The chain combines TRBV27 with TRBJ1-1; 8 bases align to TRBD1. There are 16 residues in the CDR3. The junction had 10 bases not matched to a gene; V was cut back by 5 bases and J by 2 bases. The V gene's germline CDR1 is MNHEY and CDR2 SMNVEV (reference sequence). The CDR3 protein is CASSLSTDRGNTEAFF. CDR3 nucleotide sequence: TGTGCCAGCAGTCTCTCTACAGACAGGGGAAACACTGAAGCTTTCTTT.